The clone carrying this T cell receptor (beta chain) was detected only once. Its antigen is unknown. Amplification used 60 Vbeta primers and 13 Jbeta primers. Method: immunoSEQ multiplex PCR; TCRdb's copy keeps in-frame clones and lacks some. The sample includes about 140,000 clones, 70% of them seen just once. These data originate in a study of cytomegalovirus exposure and HLA in healthy donors. The V gene lost 7 bases and the J gene lost 6 bases, with 13 bases spanning the gap. Per the germline V gene, CDR1 is MNHNY and CDR2 is SVGAGI (reference sequence). The CDR3 runs to 14 residues. Study outcomes and limitations: Later analysis identified around 15,000 TCR beta sequences associated with HLA alleles, using a false discovery rate threshold of 0.05. Most TCR sequences proved rare, with some public TCRs found in many donors.

J is TRBJ1-6 and V is TRBV6-6; tentative D call: TRBD1 (5 bases). This sequence was found in a woman aged 25 to 45 in good health and CMV-seronegative. The specimen sequenced was PBMCs. CDR3 amino acids: CASTPRGGNSPLHF. CDR3 sequence (DNA): TGTGCCAGCACTCCCCGGGGGGGTAATTCACCCCTCCACTTT.